This T cell receptor beta chain was profiled in a study of T-cell reconstitution after alpha-beta-depleted transplantation in children. The junction had 4 bases not matched to a gene; V was cut back by 0 bases and J by 5 bases. Looked up from germline, CDR1 is SGHNT and CDR2 is YYREEE (reference sequence). This CDR3 has 15 amino acids. During its preparation, the TCRbeta library received unique molecular identifiers. Each CDR3 protein gets one entry after TCRdb re-called the PCR reads with MiXCR. This table holds 380,000 or so distinct CDR3 sequences, about 14% found once. The chain employs TRBV5-4 and TRBJ2-1, with 8 bases that match TRBD1. This TCR was sampled from a human donor who donated a stem cell graft to a child with Fanconi anemia. This sample comprised PBMCs, obtained from the stem cell graft. This CDR3 is CASSLGGTGHNEQFF. The CDR3 region has the DNA TGTGCCAGCAGCTTGGGTGGGACAGGCCACAATGAGCAGTTCTTC.